The 21 T cell receptor beta chains presented below share a single source sample, sequenced in a study of cytomegalovirus exposure and HLA in healthy donors. Amplification used 60 Vbeta primers and 13 Jbeta primers. Profiling relied on immunoSEQ multiplex PCR, and the TCRdb table lists in-frame clones only, not all of them. The profile covers roughly 130,000 clones, with about 72% appearing a single time and around 1.6% taken by the ten largest. Input material: PBMCs. All receptors come from a man younger than 40 in good health and CMV-seropositive.

The CDR3 sequence: CASSPASYEQYF. The CDR3 DNA reads TGTGCCAGCTCCCCGGCTAGCTACGAGCAGTACTTC. The chain couples TRBV18 to TRBJ2-7; D gene uncertain. Germline V gene data show CDR1 as KGHSH and CDR2 as LQKENI. This CDR3 has 12 residues. The germline V and J ends were trimmed by 6 bases and 3 bases, with 9 bases remaining between them.

The V and J genes are TRBV6-5 and TRBJ2-7; 10 nucleotides match TRBD1. Per germline, CDR1 MNHEY and CDR2 SVGAGI. Trimming at V came to 0 bases and at J to 6 bases, leaving 2 bases not matched to a gene. This CDR3 is built from 14 residues. CDR3 in amino acids: CASSYSTGGAEQYF. The CDR3 DNA follows: TGTGCCAGCAGTTACTCGACAGGGGGCGCCGAGCAGTACTTC.

This clone appeared a single time. The chain employs TRBV4-3 and TRBJ2-1, with a weak D call TRBD2 (6 bases). Per germline, CDR1 LGHNA and CDR2 YSLEER. This CDR3 has 16 amino acids. The V end lost 0 bases, the J end lost 3 bases, and 12 bases lay between the germline ends. CDR3 amino acids: CASSQEASVHYNEQFF. In nucleotides, the CDR3 is TGCGCCAGCAGCCAAGAAGCTAGCGTCCACTACAATGAGCAGTTCTTC.

A note on this clone: Other DNA sequences of this sample code for an identical CDR3. V usage is TRBV28 and J usage is TRBJ2-7; 7 bases fit TRBD1. CDR1 and CDR2 from the germline V gene are MDHEN and SYDVKM. This CDR3 is built from 14 residues. The V segment lost 7 bases and the J segment 2 bases; nucleotides outside the gene matches: 8. DNA for the CDR3: TGTGCCAGCATCCCCGACAGGGTTACCTACGAGCAGTACTTC. Protein sequence: CASIPDRVTYEQYF.

The chain combines TRBV6-4 with TRBJ1-1, with 8 positions matching TRBD1. J gave up 5 bases and V 6 bases, and 5 bases lay outside the gene matches. The germline gives CDR1 MRHNA, CDR2 SNTAGT. CDR3 size: 13 residues. CDR3 sequence: CASRGQGSTEAFF. In DNA, the CDR3 is TGTGCCAGCAGAGGACAGGGTAGTACTGAAGCTTTCTTT.

A single count supports this clone. The chain couples TRBV6-6 to TRBJ2-3; TRBD2 aligns across 7 bases. The CDR3 is 14 residues long. Unmatched junction bases numbered 5, after V lost 2 bases and J lost 6 bases. CDR1 MNHNY and CDR2 SVGAGI come from the germline V gene (reference sequence). The CDR3 here is CASSYQAGSDTQYF. The CDR3 DNA follows: TGTGCCAGCAGTTACCAAGCGGGGTCGGATACGCAGTATTTT.

The chain employs TRBV11-2 and TRBJ2-7; unclear D gene. The V and J ends lost 4 bases and 6 bases respectively, with 7 bases between them. The length of the CDR3 is 11 residues. Germline CDR1 reads SGHAT; CDR2 reads FQNNGV. The CDR3 DNA reads TGTGCCAGCAGCTCAACACGCGAGCAGTACTTC. It yields the protein CASSSTREQYF. Variable domain in full (rest from reference TRBV11-2 and TRBJ2-7): EAGVAQSPRYKIIEKRQSVAFWCNPISGHATLYWYQQILGQGPKLLIQFQNNGVVDDSQLPKDRFSAERLKGVDSTLKIQPAKLEDSAVYLCASSSTREQYFGPGTRLTVT.

This clone turned up a few times. This chain uses TRBV2 with TRBJ2-5, with 8 bases identical to TRBD2. This CDR3 region has 15 residues. V lost 2 bases to trimming and J lost 4 bases; unmatched junction nucleotides: 6. Germline lookup yields CDR1 SNHLY and CDR2 FYNNEI. This CDR3 reads CASSEMGREGETQYF. The CDR3 DNA is TGTGCCAGCAGTGAAATGGGACGGGAGGGAGAGACCCAGTACTTC.

The chain couples TRBV5-5 to TRBJ1-2, with D perhaps TRBD1 (5 bases). The CDR3 has 17 amino acids. CDR1 SGHKS and CDR2 YYEKEE come from the germline V gene (reference sequence). The V and J ends lost 0 bases and 4 bases respectively, with 19 bases between them. CDR3 amino acids: CASSLASGRMGSYGYTF. The CDR3 DNA reads TGTGCCAGCAGCTTGGCCTCAGGGAGGATGGGTAGCTATGGCTACACCTTC.

This sequence joins TRBV7-9 and TRBJ1-1, with a weak D call TRBD1 (5 bases). The V gene lost 1 base and the J gene lost 4 bases, with 10 bases spanning the gap. CDR3 length: 14 residues. Germline CDR1 is SEHNR and CDR2 is FQNEAQ (reference sequence). Here the CDR3 reads CASSLDRSSTEAFF. The CDR3 DNA reads TGTGCCAGCAGCTTAGACAGGAGTAGCACTGAAGCTTTCTTT.

This clone has a handful of counts. This chain uses TRBV7-9 with TRBJ1-2, with D possibly matching TRBD1 (6 bases). This CDR3 is 13 amino acids long. V lost 5 bases and J lost 4, with 11 bases in between. Germline CDR1 is SEHNR and CDR2 is FQNEAQ (reference sequence). CDR3 DNA: TGTGCCAGCAGCCCTGACAGGATCTATGGCTACACCTTC. Translated: CASSPDRIYGYTF.

The table lists this clone with a few counts. This chain links TRBV5-1 with TRBJ2-3; D gene ambiguous. The germline CDR1 and CDR2 sequences are SGHRS and YFSETQ. The CDR3 spans 14 residues. The V end was cut by 0 bases, the J end by 0 bases, with 5 bases between. This CDR3 reads CASSLGQSTDTQYF. Here the CDR3 DNA reads TGCGCCAGCAGCTTGGGGCAGAGCACAGATACGCAGTATTTT.

DNA of the CDR3: TGTGCCATCAGTGAACGAGGGAACAATGAGCAGTTCTTC. Translating gives CAISERGNNEQFF. The V gene is TRBV10-3, the J gene TRBJ2-1, with a weak D call TRBD2 (5 bases). This CDR3 spans 13 amino acids. Germline V gene sequence: CDR1 ENHRY, CDR2 SYGVKD. V gave up 3 bases and J gave up 5 bases, with 8 bases separating them.

The V and J genes are TRBV5-1 and TRBJ2-2; 7 bases agree with TRBD1. Germline V gene data show CDR1 as SGHRS and CDR2 as YFSETQ. The length of the CDR3 is 15 residues. J lost 4 bases, V lost 3 bases, and 6 bases had no gene match. DNA for the CDR3: TGCGCCAGCAGCTGGGGGACAGACAGCACCGGGGAGCTGTTTTTT. This sequence encodes CASSWGTDSTGELFF.

The rearrangement joins TRBV5-1 to TRBJ2-1; D is unresolved. The CDR3 has 13 residues. V lost 2 bases and J lost 6, with 9 bases in between. The germline gives CDR1 SGHRS, CDR2 YFSETQ. CDR3 nucleotide sequence: TGCGCCAGCAGCTTACTGACGGGCAATGAGCAGTTCTTC. It is translated as CASSLLTGNEQFF.

The CDR3 DNA follows: TGCGCCAGCAGCTTGGACAGGGGTAATGAAAAACTGTTTTTT. It yields the protein CASSLDRGNEKLFF. The rearrangement links TRBV5-1 to TRBJ1-4, with 7 bases aligning to TRBD1. The CDR3 length is 14 residues. J was trimmed by 4 bases and V by 0 bases; bases with no gene match: 0. Germline V gene sequence: CDR1 SGHRS, CDR2 YFSETQ.

This clone has a handful of counts. The V gene is TRBV19, the J gene TRBJ2-1; maybe TRBD2 (5 bases). V was pared by 2 bases and J by 1 base, with 12 bases between. This CDR3 comprises 16 residues. The germline CDR1 and CDR2 sequences are LNHDA and SQIVND (reference sequence). CDR3 coding DNA: TGTGCCAGTAGTATATCACTAGGCGGGTCCTACAATGAGCAGTTCTTC. Its translation: CASSISLGGSYNEQFF. Complete variable domain (other parts from reference TRBV19 and TRBJ2-1): DGGITQSPKYLFRKEGQNVTLSCEQNLNHDAMYWYRQDPGQGLRLIYYSQIVNDFQKGDIAEGYSVSREKKESFPLTVTSAQKNPTAFYLCASSISLGGSYNEQFFGPGTRLTVL.

The chain couples TRBV7-9 to TRBJ2-1; possibly TRBD1 for D (6 bases). Germline V gene data show CDR1 as SEHNR and CDR2 as FQNEAQ (reference sequence). The CDR3 sequence is 16 residues long. Trimming stripped 5 bases from V and 8 bases from J, with 22 bases between. The CDR3 loop reads CASSKISITGLHEQFF. For the CDR3, the DNA is TGTGCCAGCAGCAAAATAAGCATCACAGGGCTCCATGAGCAGTTCTTC.

The chain is built from TRBV9 and TRBJ2-1; 14 bases line up with TRBD2. The CDR3 runs to 15 residues. After removal of 6 bases from V and 4 bases from J, the junction contained 3 bases not matched to a gene. Germline values: CDR1 SGDLS, CDR2 YYNGEE. The CDR3 protein is CASTRTSGGYNEQFF. CDR3 nucleotides: TGTGCCAGCACCCGGACTAGCGGGGGGTACAATGAGCAGTTCTTC.

This chain joins TRBV9 and TRBJ2-1; 9 bases line up with TRBD2. The germline V gene encodes CDR1 SGDLS and CDR2 YYNGEE. Germline trimming cut 3 bases from V and 3 bases from J; bases unmatched to any gene: 7. The CDR3 is made up of 16 amino acids. CDR3 sequence reads: CASSAAGGGFYNEQFF. The CDR3 DNA is TGTGCCAGCAGCGCAGCGGGAGGAGGGTTCTACAATGAGCAGTTCTTC.

The CDR3 region has the DNA TGTGCCAGCAGCTCAACGACAGGGTTTAGCTCTGGGGCCAACGTCCTGACTTTC. Amino acids: CASSSTTGFSSGANVLTF. V gene TRBV5-4 combines with J gene TRBJ2-6; the match to TRBD1 covers 7 bases. The CDR3 runs 18 residues. Germline-derived CDR1 and CDR2 are SGHNT and YYREEE (reference sequence). The J segment lost 0 bases and the V segment lost 3 bases, leaving 9 bases of the junction unmatched.